This T cell receptor (beta chain) was identified during a study of tumor-infiltrating lymphocytes in localized non-small cell lung cancer. The repertoire was sequenced with immunoSEQ multiplex PCR; TCRdb's copy has only in-frame clones and lacks some. The repertoire has about 8,400 clones, more than 65% of them found once; the top ten carry 4.5% to 5.5%. A word on this clone: Its antigen is as yet unknown.

General study findings and limits: Compared with uninvolved lung, tumors showed higher T cell infiltration by TCRbeta sequencing.

The CDR3 totals 15 residues. V lost 4 bases and J lost 5, with 12 bases in between. The TCR was taken from a human donor with non-small cell lung cancer. The sequenced sample was lung tumor tissue. The chain carries TRBV6-7 and TRBJ1-6; D might be TRBD1 (6 bases). TRBV6-7 belongs to the ORF category, with a function that is uncertain. CDR3 amino acids: CASSFPRTDNSPLHF. The CDR3 nucleotides are TGTGCCAGCAGTTTCCCCAGGACAGATAATTCACCCCTCCACTTT.